The rows below give T cell receptor beta chains drawn from one sample of a study of cytomegalovirus exposure and HLA in healthy donors. Repertoires were generated with immunoSEQ multiplex PCR, while TCRdb's copy carries only in-frame clones and drops some. The sample comprises roughly 100,000 clones, 60% to 80% of which are singletons, and 2.5% rests with the top ten. Sequenced material: PBMCs. The receptors originated from a man in his forties in good health and CMV-seronegative. Each CDR3 is given with its conserved first and last residue. A D gene is named only where the DNA matches it firmly. The size of a clone is reported for some rows only, either as once, few or many, or as a class for expanded clones.

CDR3aa,CDR3nt,abundance,v_gene,len,d_gene,j_gene
CASSLEGRGQGETQYF,TGCGCCAGCAGCTTGGAGGGCAGGGGGCAGGGGGAGACCCAGTACTTC,few,TRBV5-1,16,TRBD1,TRBJ2-5
CASSQEPEGAGNTIYF,TGTGCCAGCAGCCAAGAACCAGAGGGGGCTGGAAACACCATATATTTT,-,TRBV4-2,16,-,TRBJ1-3
CASSRGQVQDIQYF,TGTGCCAGCAGCCGAGGACAGGTTCAAGACATTCAGTACTTC,-,TRBV5-8,14,TRBD1,TRBJ2-4
CSAGQNTEAFF,TGCAGTGCTGGGCAGAACACTGAAGCTTTCTTT,-,TRBV20-1,11,-,TRBJ1-1
CASSLEFGGTSWNEQFF,TGCGCCAGCAGCTTGGAATTCGGGGGGACCTCTTGGAATGAGCAGTTCTTC,-,TRBV5-1,17,TRBD2,TRBJ2-1
CASGTGTGAHNEQFF,TGTGCCAGCGGCACCGGGACAGGGGCTCACAATGAGCAGTTCTTC,-,TRBV6-5,15,TRBD1,TRBJ2-1
CASGDRVAVTQYF,TGTGCCAGCGGGGACAGGGTGGCCGTCACCCAGTACTTC,-,TRBV2,13,TRBD1,TRBJ2-5
CASMRGFNTGELFF,TGTGCCAGCATGCGGGGTTTTAACACCGGGGAGCTGTTTTTT,-,TRBV6-1,14,-,TRBJ2-2
CASSGLAGAAGANVLTF,TGTGCCAGCAGTGGGTTGGCAGGGGCGGCTGGGGCCAACGTCCTGACTTTC,few,TRBV6-1,17,-,TRBJ2-6
CASSFQGAHGYTF,TGTGCCAGCAGTTTCCAGGGGGCCCATGGCTACACCTTC,-,TRBV6-6,13,TRBD1,TRBJ1-2
CASSLERTDTDTQYF,TGCGCCAGCAGCTTGGAGCGGACAGATACAGATACGCAGTATTTT,-,TRBV5-1,15,-,TRBJ2-3
CASSGTVGVIYSGNTIYF,TGTGCCAGCAGTGGGACAGTCGGGGTTATTTACTCTGGAAACACCATATATTTT,-,TRBV6-1,18,-,TRBJ1-3
CASSLVGTGGQETQYF,TGTGCCAGCAGCTTAGTGGGGACAGGGGGGCAAGAGACCCAGTACTTC,-,TRBV7-7,16,TRBD1,TRBJ2-5
CASSSSYEQYF,TGTGCCAGCAGTTCCTCGTACGAGCAGTACTTC,-,TRBV2,11,-,TRBJ2-7
CTSSQDRPSGAPTKYEQYF,TGCACCAGCAGCCAAGATAGGCCTAGCGGGGCACCTACTAAATACGAGCAGTACTTC,few,TRBV1,19,-,TRBJ2-7
CASPGYGEKNTEAFF,TGTGCCAGCCCGGGGTACGGGGAGAAGAACACTGAAGCTTTCTTT,-,TRBV7-9,15,-,TRBJ1-1
CASSPFQGGSYSNQPQHF,TGTGCCAGCTCACCATTCCAGGGGGGTTCCTATAGCAATCAGCCCCAGCATTTT,-,TRBV18,18,TRBD1,TRBJ1-5
CASSYPGQGQDTQYF,TGCGCCAGCAGCTACCCGGGACAGGGGCAGGATACGCAGTATTTT,-,TRBV5-1,15,TRBD1,TRBJ2-3
CASSPGLAGGFYEQYF,TGTGCCAGCTCACCGGGACTAGCGGGGGGTTTCTACGAGCAGTACTTC,-,TRBV18,16,TRBD2,TRBJ2-7
CASSEGGGIPYNEQFF,TGTGCCAGCAGTGAAGGCGGGGGGATTCCCTACAATGAGCAGTTCTTC,-,TRBV6-1,16,TRBD2,TRBJ2-1
CASGDRNYGYTF,TGTGCCAGCGGTGACAGGAACTATGGCTACACCTTC,-,TRBV11-2,12,-,TRBJ1-2
CASRTGGSSYEQYF,TGTGCCAGCAGGACAGGGGGGAGCTCCTACGAGCAGTACTTC,-,TRBV6-6,14,TRBD1,TRBJ2-7
CASSIRQTNTEAFF,TGTGCCAGTAGTATTCGACAGACGAACACTGAAGCTTTCTTT,few,TRBV19,14,-,TRBJ1-1
CASSLTGLGEQYF,TGCGCCAGCAGCTTGACAGGGTTGGGCGAGCAGTACTTC,-,TRBV5-1,13,-,TRBJ2-7
CASSSPGQRRSTGTYEQYF,TGTGCCAGCAGCTCACCGGGACAGAGAAGATCGACTGGGACCTACGAGCAGTACTTC,-,TRBV11-1,19,TRBD1,TRBJ2-7
CASSVVRNSGANVLTF,TGTGCCAGCAGCGTAGTGCGAAACTCTGGGGCCAACGTCCTGACTTTC,once,TRBV9,16,-,TRBJ2-6
CASNEVRNQPQHF,TGTGCCAGTAACGAGGTACGCAATCAGCCCCAGCATTTT,-,TRBV19,13,-,TRBJ1-5
CASSYSPGGEKLFF,TGTGCCAGCAGTTACTCCCCGGGGGGGGAAAAACTGTTTTTT,-,TRBV6-5,14,-,TRBJ1-4
CASSNTDHNSPLHF,TGCGCCAGCAGCAATACAGACCATAATTCACCCCTCCACTTT,few,TRBV5-1,14,-,TRBJ1-6
CASSRDYEPGQPQHF,TGTGCCAGCAGTCGGGACTATGAGCCGGGGCAGCCCCAGCATTTT,-,TRBV6-5,15,-,TRBJ1-5
CASSFTGNNSPLHF,TGTGCCAGCAGCTTTACAGGGAATAATTCACCCCTCCACTTT,-,TRBV11-1,14,-,TRBJ1-6
CASSESSYEQYF,TGCGCCAGCAGTGAGTCGTCTTACGAGCAGTACTTC,-,TRBV10-1,12,-,TRBJ2-7
CASSMEGLAGTEAFF,TGTGCCAGTAGTATGGAGGGGCTGGCGGGGACTGAAGCTTTCTTT,-,TRBV19,15,-,TRBJ1-1
CASKAGVWGYTF,TGTGCCAGCAAAGCAGGGGTTTGGGGCTACACCTTC,-,TRBV2,12,-,TRBJ1-2
CSVATGGRDTQYF,TGCAGCGTGGCAACAGGGGGCAGAGATACGCAGTATTTT,few,TRBV29-1,13,TRBD1,TRBJ2-3
CASSYSLGTVETQYF,TGTGCCAGCAGTTACTCGCTGGGTACAGTAGAGACCCAGTACTTC,once,TRBV6-5,15,-,TRBJ2-5
CASSRDRGYEQYF,TGTGCCAGCAGCAGGGACAGGGGCTACGAGCAGTACTTC,once,TRBV5-6,13,TRBD1,TRBJ2-7
CASMRGGLADTQYF,TGTGCCAGCATGCGGGGGGGCCTGGCCGATACGCAGTATTTT,-,TRBV2,14,TRBD2,TRBJ2-3
CAGSGTGIDTQYF,TGTGCCGGATCGGGGACAGGGATCGATACGCAGTATTTT,-,TRBV5-4,13,TRBD1,TRBJ2-3
CASSRTGSHEQYF,TGCGCCAGCAGCCGAACAGGGTCCCACGAGCAGTACTTC,-,TRBV5-1,13,-,TRBJ2-7
CASSPPSGRSGRLFF,TGTGCCAGCAGCCCCCCCTCTGGGAGGTCCGGTCGGCTGTTTTTT,-,TRBV7-9,15,-,TRBJ2-2
CASSQTNTRTGHYEQYF,TGCGCCAGCAGCCAAACCAATACCCGGACAGGGCACTACGAGCAGTACTTC,-,TRBV4-1,17,TRBD1,TRBJ2-7
CASSVRPGTGSYEQYF,TGCGCCAGCAGCGTGCGACCCGGGACAGGGAGCTACGAGCAGTACTTC,-,TRBV5-1,16,TRBD1,TRBJ2-7
CASSKTAETTNYGYTF,TGTGCCAGTAGTAAGACAGCAGAAACTACTAACTATGGCTACACCTTC,-,TRBV19,16,-,TRBJ1-2
CASRPFLGGRETQYF,TGTGCCAGCAGACCTTTTCTCGGGGGGCGGGAGACCCAGTACTTC,-,TRBV25-1,15,-,TRBJ2-5
CASSPQEVAGGWEEQFF,TGTGCCAGCAGCCCCCAGGAGGTAGCGGGGGGGTGGGAGGAGCAGTTCTTC,-,TRBV4-2,17,TRBD2,TRBJ2-1
CASSPLDRRQETQYF,TGCGCCAGCAGTCCTTTGGACAGGCGGCAAGAGACCCAGTACTTC,-,TRBV5-1,15,TRBD1,TRBJ2-5
CASSPGQVMNTEAFF,TGTGCCAGCAGTCCGGGACAGGTCATGAACACTGAAGCTTTCTTT,-,TRBV11-2,15,TRBD1,TRBJ1-1
CASSRSGDNEQFF,TGCGCCAGCAGCCGTAGCGGGGACAATGAGCAGTTCTTC,-,TRBV5-1,13,TRBD2,TRBJ2-1
CASSGPGNEQFF,TGTGCCAGCAGCGGACCGGGTAATGAGCAGTTCTTC,once,TRBV9,12,-,TRBJ2-1
CASSEFSGGADTQYF,TGTGCCAGCAGTGAATTTAGCGGGGGGGCAGATACGCAGTATTTT,-,TRBV6-1,15,TRBD2,TRBJ2-3
CASSLESGKETQYF,TGCGCCAGCAGCTTGGAATCAGGGAAAGAGACCCAGTACTTC,-,TRBV5-1,14,-,TRBJ2-5
CASSSTSGGATDTQYF,TGTGCCAGCAGCTCAACTAGCGGGGGGGCCACAGATACGCAGTATTTT,-,TRBV7-8,16,TRBD2,TRBJ2-3
CASSGQQAFF,TGTGCCAGCAGTGGACAACAAGCTTTCTTT,-,TRBV9,10,-,TRBJ1-1
CASSRGLASSGTGELFF,TGTGCCAGTAGTAGGGGACTAGCGTCATCTGGCACCGGGGAGCTGTTTTTT,-,TRBV19,17,TRBD2,TRBJ2-2